What follows are 18 T cell receptor beta chains derived from one specimen sequenced in a study of shared clonotypes between healthy human individuals. Clones were read by immunoSEQ multiplex PCR, and TCRdb kept only the in-frame ones, dropping some. This table holds a few hundred thousand clones, around 77% found once. Sequences were obtained from PBMCs. The receptors come from a woman between 40 and 50 years old in good health. Some clones in this sample may be carry-over from other donors' samples.

About this clone: Only one base separates this from a far larger clonotype, so it likely reflects a read error. The chain joins TRBV7-9 to TRBJ1-1; D is unclear. The germline CDR1 and CDR2 sequences are SEHNR and FQNEAQ (reference sequence). This CDR3 is built from 13 residues. The CDR3 reads CAGSLWRESEAFF. The DNA for the CDR3 is TGTGCCGGCAGCTTATGGAGGGAATCTGAAGCTTTCTTT.

This clone was recorded a few times. The rearrangement links TRBV4-2 to TRBJ2-7; D unclear. Per the germline V gene, CDR1 is LGHNA and CDR2 is YNFKEQ. CDR3 length: 15 residues. The V end lost 1 base, the J end lost 3 bases, and 13 bases lay between the germline ends. Here the CDR3 reads CASSQVQKWNYEQYF. In DNA form, the CDR3 reads TGTGCCAGCAGCCAAGTCCAGAAGTGGAACTACGAGCAGTACTTC.

The gene calls are TRBV29-1 and TRBJ2-5; D not resolved. CDR3 length: 11 amino acids. The germline V and J ends were trimmed by 3 bases and 1 base, with 3 bases remaining between them. The germline gives CDR1 SQVTM, CDR2 ANQGSEA. The DNA for the CDR3 is TGCAGCGTTGATTCCCAAGAGACCCAGTACTTC. Its translation is CSVDSQETQYF.

This rearrangement joins TRBV18 to TRBJ2-7; D tentatively reads TRBD1 or TRBD2 (6 bases each). Germline CDR1 reads KGHSH; CDR2 reads LQKENI. Trimming took 1 base from V and 1 from J, leaving 11 bases between them. The CDR3 has 15 amino acids. The CDR3 coding sequence is TGTGCCAGCTCACCACGGGGGGCCCCGTCCTACGAGCAGTACTTC. Its protein product is CASSPRGAPSYEQYF.

The chain is built from TRBV2 and TRBJ1-1; D is perhaps TRBD1 (5 bases). V was shortened by 4 bases and J by 1 base, with 13 bases between the two germline ends. Per the germline V gene, CDR1 is SNHLY and CDR2 is FYNNEI. CDR3 length equals 15 residues. CDR3 loop: CASSVLGRGNTEAFF. The CDR3 DNA sequence: TGTGCCAGCAGTGTTTTGGGGCGGGGGAACACTGAAGCTTTCTTT.

The chain has TRBV9 and TRBJ2-7; the D is unclear. This CDR3 region has 15 residues. The V gene lost 4 bases and the J gene lost 0 bases, with 14 bases spanning the gap. Per germline, CDR1 SGDLS and CDR2 YYNGEE. CDR3 nucleotide sequence: TGTGCCAGCAGCCGCTTCAGGCAGAGCTCCTACGAGCAGTACTTC. This encodes CASSRFRQSSYEQYF.

The chain combines TRBV19 with TRBJ2-2; TRBD2 might be the D (5 bases). The CDR3 loop spans 17 amino acids. The V end was cut by 6 bases, the J end by 0 bases, with 17 bases between. CDR1 is LNHDA and CDR2 is SQIVND in the germline V gene (reference sequence). The CDR3 DNA is TGTGCCAGTAGGCTTCCGGGATCGGCTGCGAACACCGGGGAGCTGTTTTTT. Translation: CASRLPGSAANTGELFF.

The rearrangement links TRBV6-5 to TRBJ2-7, with D possibly matching TRBD2 (5 bases). V was trimmed by 9 bases and J by 3 bases, leaving 15 bases between them. Germline CDR1 and CDR2: MNHEY and SVGAGI. The CDR3 sequence is 13 residues long. The CDR3 spells CASRAGGNYEQYF. The CDR3 region has the DNA TGTGCCAGTCGGGCGGGTGGAAACTACGAGCAGTACTTC.

This rearrangement joins TRBV30 to TRBJ2-5, with 9 nucleotides matching TRBD1. The CDR3 length is 13 residues. The ends lost 3 bases at V and 5 bases at J; junction bases unmatched: 4. Looked up from germline, CDR1 is GTSNPN and CDR2 is SVGIG (reference sequence). CDR3 in amino acids: CAWRDRGRETQYF. The CDR3 DNA is TGTGCCTGGAGGGACAGGGGCCGTGAGACCCAGTACTTC. The full variable domain, with the rest looked up from reference TRBV30 and TRBJ2-5, is SQTIHQWPATLVQPVGSPLSLECTVEGTSNPNLYWYRQAAGRGLQLLFYSVGIGQISSEVPQNLSASRPQDRQFILSSKKLLLSDSGFYLCAWRDRGRETQYFGPGTRLLVL.

V is TRBV28 and J is TRBJ2-6; D unresolved. The CDR3 consists of 15 residues. Germline lookup yields CDR1 MDHEN and CDR2 SYDVKM. Trimming stripped 4 bases from V and 0 bases from J, with 7 bases between. CDR3 bases: TGTGCCAGCAGTTCTCTGCTCTCTGGGGCCAACGTCCTGACTTTC. Protein sequence: CASSSLLSGANVLTF.

This chain connects TRBV6-4 to TRBJ1-1; 11 nucleotides line up with TRBD1. The V gene's germline CDR1 is MRHNA and CDR2 SNTAGT. This CDR3 contains 16 residues. The V segment lost 5 bases and the J segment 5 bases; nucleotides outside the gene matches: 10. CDR3 in DNA: TGTGCCAGCAGTCCCCATTGGACAGGGGGCAGAACTGAAGCTTTCTTT. It specifies CASSPHWTGGRTEAFF.

This clone was detected only once. The chain is built from TRBV5-1 and TRBJ2-1; 8 nucleotides line up with TRBD1. Germline CDR1 and CDR2: SGHRS and YFSETQ. The CDR3 spans 15 residues. V was clipped by 4 bases and J by 8 bases; unmatched bases: 11. The CDR3 here is CASSTPGGKGYEQFF. The CDR3 DNA reads TGCGCCAGCAGCACTCCAGGGGGCAAGGGCTATGAGCAGTTCTTC.

With respect to this clone: The same CDR3 is also encoded by other DNA sequences in this sample. The gene calls are TRBV25-1 and TRBJ2-7, with TRBD1 identical over 11 bases. Germline CDR1 and CDR2: MGHDK and SYGVNS. CDR3 length: 15 residues. V lost 1 base, J lost 3 bases, and 2 bases stayed unmatched. The DNA for the CDR3 is TGTGCCAGCAGTGAATTTGGGACAGGGGGCTACGAGCAGTACTTC. Translation gives CASSEFGTGGYEQYF.

The V and J genes are TRBV11-1 and TRBJ2-6, with D hard to call. The CDR3 is 16 residues long. CDR1 and CDR2 (germline): SGHAT, FQDESV (reference sequence). The V gene lost 3 bases and the J gene lost 0 bases, with 9 bases spanning the gap. This CDR3 reads CASSFGRHSGANVLTF. CDR3 nucleotides: TGTGCCAGCAGCTTCGGACGGCACTCTGGGGCCAACGTCCTGACTTTC.

On this clone itself: It is likely a read error: a sequence one base away is far more abundant. This sample also contains other DNA sequences that code for the same CDR3. The genes are TRBV29-1 and TRBJ2-3, with D possibly being TRBD2 (5 bases). This CDR3 is built from 11 residues. The V gene lost 3 bases and the J gene lost 7 bases, with 8 bases spanning the gap. Germline lookup yields CDR1 SQVTM and CDR2 ANQGSEA. In DNA, the CDR3 is TGCAGCGTTGAGACGGGGAATACGCAGTATTTT. It is translated as CSVETGNTQYF.

The rearrangement uses TRBV19 and TRBJ2-7; 14 positions agree with TRBD2. There are 17 residues in the CDR3. The germline gives CDR1 LNHDA, CDR2 SQIVND (reference sequence). J was trimmed by 7 bases and V by 3 bases; bases with no gene match: 11. The CDR3 nucleotides are TGTGCCAGTAGTATCAGTTCGGGACTAGCGGGAGTAAGGGAGCAGTACTTC. This encodes CASSISSGLAGVREQYF.

A remark on this clone: At one end, the junction sequence differs from germline, possibly due to a read error. The chain couples TRBV29-1 to TRBJ2-4; possibly TRBD2 for D (5 bases). Germline loops: CDR1 SQVTM, CDR2 ANQGSEA. The length of the CDR3 is 12 residues. DNA for the CDR3: TGCGGCGTTGGAGGCAGTTCAAACATTCAGTACTTC. Translating gives CGVGGSSNIQYF. The full variable domain, in which reference TRBV29-1 and TRBJ2-4 provide the parts outside the CDR3, is SAVISQKPSRDICQRGTSLTIQCQVDSQVTMMFWYRQQPGQSLTLIATANQGSEATYESGFVIDKFPISRPNLTFSTLTVSNMSPEDSSIYLCGVGGSSNIQYFGAGTRLSVL.

The V call is TRBV7-9, the J call TRBJ1-2; D not resolved. Germline V CDR1 and CDR2: SEHNR, FQNEAQ (reference sequence). V was cut by 0 bases and J by 4 bases, with 9 bases left in between. The CDR3 runs to 14 residues. The CDR3 loop reads CASSLAHPGYGYTF. The DNA of the CDR3 is TGTGCCAGCAGCTTAGCGCATCCGGGCTATGGCTACACCTTC.